The rows below give T cell receptor beta chains drawn from one sample of a study of Graves' ophthalmopathy and Graves' hyperthyroidism. MiXCR was run by TCRdb on the multiplex PCR reads, yielding one entry per CDR3 protein. Here the sample spans 360,000 or so distinct CDR3 sequences, around 19% being singletons. Source material: peripheral blood. These receptors were taken from a woman aged 18-30 years with Graves' ophthalmopathy. Each CDR3 is given with its conserved first and last residue. A D gene is named only where the DNA matches it firmly. Clone size is shown for a subset of rows, as once, few, many or a class of expanded clone.

>-|TRBD1|TRBV28|TRBJ2-5
CASNQPRTGAETQYF
TGTGCCAGCAACCAACCCCGGACAGGGGCAGAGACCCAGTACTTC
>-|TRBD2|TRBV6-2/TRBV6-3|TRBJ2-7
CATLAGGNYEQYF
TGTGCCACCCTAGCGGGAGGAAACTACGAGCAGTACTTC
>many|-|TRBV4-2|TRBJ2-7
CASSQGREQYF
TGTGCCAGCAGCCAAGGTAGGGAGCAGTACTTC
>many|-|TRBV28|TRBJ1-2
CASSPLRGGYGYTF
TGTGCCAGCAGTCCCCTGCGGGGGGGCTATGGCTACACCTTC
>few|-|TRBV15|TRBJ1-1
CATSRNRANTEAFF
TGTGCCACCAGCAGAAACAGGGCAAACACTGAAGCTTTCTTT
>many|-|TRBV2|TRBJ1-5
CASSEEAGDNQPQHF
TGTGCCAGCAGTGAAGAAGCCGGGGATAATCAGCCCCAGCATTTT
>few|-|TRBV6-2/TRBV6-3|TRBJ1-2
CASSYRGQLYGYTF
TGTGCCAGCAGTTACCGCGGACAGCTCTATGGCTACACCTTC
>many|TRBD1|TRBV7-2|TRBJ1-2
CASRSQGAREGYTF
TGTGCCAGCAGGAGTCAGGGGGCTCGAGAGGGCTACACCTTC
>many|-|TRBV7-6|TRBJ2-7
CASSPWTGTYEQYF
TGTGCCAGCAGCCCCTGGACGGGAACCTACGAGCAGTACTTC
>-|-|TRBV20-1|TRBJ1-2
CSARELVDGYTF
TGCAGTGCTAGAGAGTTAGTGGATGGCTACACCTTC
>many|-|TRBV6-2/TRBV6-3|TRBJ1-1
CASRYRALGTEAFF
TGTGCCAGCAGATACAGGGCGTTGGGCACTGAAGCTTTCTTT
>many|-|TRBV12-3/TRBV12-4|TRBJ2-5
CASSRSPSPETQYF
TGTGCCAGCAGTCGATCCCCAAGTCCGGAGACCCAGTACTTC
>many|-|TRBV7-3|TRBJ2-2
CASRDWGAGTGELFF
TGTGCCAGCAGGGATTGGGGGGCTGGCACCGGGGAGCTGTTTTTT
>many|-|TRBV2|TRBJ1-1
CASSEELNTEAFF
TGTGCCAGCAGTGAGGAGCTGAACACTGAAGCTTTCTTT
>many|-|TRBV20-1|TRBJ2-2
CSAPWVGPNTGELFF
TGCAGTGCCCCGTGGGTCGGGCCTAACACCGGGGAGCTGTTTTTT
>-|-|TRBV7-6|TRBJ2-7
CASASPTTDPLQYF
TGTGCCAGCGCCTCCCCGACTACCGACCCCTTGCAGTACTTC
>many|TRBD2|TRBV29-1|TRBJ2-4
CSVESGGTIAKNIQYF
TGCAGCGTTGAATCCGGGGGGACTATAGCCAAAAACATTCAGTACTTC
>-|-|TRBV7-8|TRBJ1-2
CASSLGSRLYRTPYTF
TGTGCCAGCAGCTTGGGTTCTCGCTTATACAGAACCCCCTACACCTTC
>-|-|TRBV7-2|TRBJ1-1
CASSFTDGTEAFF
TGTGCCAGCAGCTTCACGGACGGCACTGAAGCTTTCTTT
>many|-|TRBV30|TRBJ2-3
CAWSLLKDTQYF
TGTGCCTGGAGTCTCCTCAAGGATACGCAGTATTTT
>many|TRBD1|TRBV5-6|TRBJ1-1
CASSKGQGLASTEAFF
TGTGCCAGCAGCAAGGGACAGGGGCTGGCAAGCACTGAAGCTTTCTTT
>-|TRBD1|TRBV7-2|TRBJ1-6
CASSGRDRNSPLHF
TGTGCCAGCAGCGGCCGGGACAGGAATTCACCCCTCCACTTT
>many|-|TRBV28|TRBJ2-5
CASRQARGETQYF
TGTGCCAGCCGACAGGCCCGGGGGGAGACCCAGTACTTC
>-|TRBD1|TRBV27|TRBJ1-2
CASSLTGRYGYTF
TGTGCCAGCAGTTTGACAGGGAGGTACGGCTACACCTTC
>-|TRBD1|TRBV28|TRBJ2-7
CASSQRGTGYEQYF
TGTGCCAGCAGTCAAAGGGGGACAGGGTACGAGCAGTACTTC
>many|-|TRBV28|TRBJ2-7
CASSYTIEQYF
TGTGCCAGCAGTTACACCATTGAGCAGTACTTC
>-|-|TRBV6-1|TRBJ2-5
CASSPQGSETQYF
TGTGCCAGCTCACCACAGGGAAGCGAGACCCAGTACTTC
>many|TRBD2|TRBV18|TRBJ2-7
CASSQTSGGAVYEQYF
TGTGCCAGCTCCCAGACTAGCGGGGGGGCGGTCTACGAGCAGTACTTC
>many|-|TRBV27|TRBJ2-6
CASSPSILAGANVLTF
TGTGCCAGCAGCCCCTCCATACTAGCTGGGGCCAACGTCCTGACTTTC
>many|-|TRBV7-2|TRBJ2-7
CASRLQQVAYGEQYF
TGTGCCAGCAGACTACAACAGGTCGCCTACGGCGAGCAGTACTTC
>few|-|TRBV7-2|TRBJ2-4
CASSPAGLEKNIQYF
TGTGCCAGCAGCCCGGCAGGTCTCGAAAAAAACATTCAGTACTTC
>many|-|TRBV12-3/TRBV12-4|TRBJ1-2
CASSLMGLFYTF
TGTGCCAGCAGTTTAATGGGACTTTTCTACACCTTC
>-|-|TRBV18|TRBJ2-7
CASSAGAMISYEQYF
TGTGCCAGCTCAGCAGGGGCGATGATATCCTACGAGCAGTACTTC
>many|-|TRBV7-8|TRBJ1-5
CASSLSTGSQPQHF
TGTGCCAGCAGCCTATCCACAGGTAGCCAGCCCCAGCATTTT
>-|TRBD1|TRBV30|TRBJ2-7
CAWSRDRWGLGAYEQYF
TGTGCCTGGAGCCGGGACAGGTGGGGCCTAGGGGCCTACGAGCAGTACTTC
>many|-|TRBV24-1|TRBJ2-7
CATPTGTDTTYEQYF
TGTGCCACCCCCACAGGGACCGACACTACCTACGAGCAGTACTTC
>many|-|TRBV27|TRBJ2-7
CASSLISGSYEQYF
TGTGCCAGCAGTTTAATTTCTGGGTCCTACGAGCAGTACTTC